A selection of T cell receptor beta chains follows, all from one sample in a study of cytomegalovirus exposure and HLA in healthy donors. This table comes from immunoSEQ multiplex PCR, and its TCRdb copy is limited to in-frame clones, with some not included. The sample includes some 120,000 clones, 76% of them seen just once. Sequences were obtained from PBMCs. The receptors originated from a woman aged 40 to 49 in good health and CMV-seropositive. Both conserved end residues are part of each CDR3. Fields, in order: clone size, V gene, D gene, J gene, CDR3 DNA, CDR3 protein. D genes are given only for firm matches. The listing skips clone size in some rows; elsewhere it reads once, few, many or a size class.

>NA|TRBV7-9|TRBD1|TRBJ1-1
TGTGCCAGCAGCTTAAGCCGGGGGCAGGGGGGAAACACTGAAGCTTTCTTT
CASSLSRGQGGNTEAFF
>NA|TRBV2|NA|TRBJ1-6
TGTGCCAGCACCGCAGGCAGGCTCGACTCACCCCTCCACTTT
CASTAGRLDSPLHF
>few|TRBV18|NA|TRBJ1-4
TGTGCCAGCTCGCCGAGAGAAAATGAAAAACTGTTTTTT
CASSPRENEKLFF
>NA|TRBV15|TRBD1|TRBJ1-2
TGTGCCACCAGCAGAGATGTAGCAGGGGGAAACTATGGCTACACCTTC
CATSRDVAGGNYGYTF
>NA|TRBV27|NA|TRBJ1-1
TGTGCCAGCAGTTTAGGGGCAGACACTGAAGCTTTCTTT
CASSLGADTEAFF
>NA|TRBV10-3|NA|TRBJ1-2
TGTGCCATCAGTCAAGGGGGATCATATTATGGCTACACCTTC
CAISQGGSYYGYTF
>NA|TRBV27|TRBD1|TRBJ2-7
TGTGCCAGCAGACGGGACAGGGGGTTTTACGAGCAGTACTTC
CASRRDRGFYEQYF
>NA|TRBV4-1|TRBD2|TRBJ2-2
TGCGCCAGCAGCCCCCCTAGCGGGGGGAACACCGGGGAGCTGTTTTTT
CASSPPSGGNTGELFF
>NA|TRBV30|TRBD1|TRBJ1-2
TGTGCCTGGAGTGTACAACAGGGGGATGGCTACACCTTC
CAWSVQQGDGYTF
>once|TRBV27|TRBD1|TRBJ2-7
TGTGCCAGCAGTCTGACAGGGTCTCGGACTCGCGAGCAGTACTTC
CASSLTGSRTREQYF
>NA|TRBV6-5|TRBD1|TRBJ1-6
TGTGCCAGCAGTTACTCCTCCGGGACAGGGAATTCACCCCTCCACTTT
CASSYSSGTGNSPLHF
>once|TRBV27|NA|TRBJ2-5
TGTGCCAGCAGTTTACGGGGGACGGAGACCCAGTACTTC
CASSLRGTETQYF
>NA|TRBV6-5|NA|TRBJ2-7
TGTGCCAGCAGTTATTGGAGGGGGGGTTCCTACGAGCAGTACTTC
CASSYWRGGSYEQYF
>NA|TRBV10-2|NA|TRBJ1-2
TGCGCCAGCAGTGAGCAGGGGAACTATGGCTACACCTTC
CASSEQGNYGYTF
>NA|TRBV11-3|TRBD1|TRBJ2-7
TGTGCCAGCAGCCGAGAGACAGGGGGCTCCTACGAGCAGTACTTC
CASSRETGGSYEQYF
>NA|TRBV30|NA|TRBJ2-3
TGTGCCTGGAGTGTACAGATTAATACAGATACGCAGTATTTT
CAWSVQINTDTQYF
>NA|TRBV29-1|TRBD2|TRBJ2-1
TGCAGCGCGGGGCTAGCGGGGACCTACAATGAGCAGTTCTTC
CSAGLAGTYNEQFF
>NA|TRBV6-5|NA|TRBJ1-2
TGTGCCAGCACCCCGGGACACAGCTATGGCTACACCTTC
CASTPGHSYGYTF
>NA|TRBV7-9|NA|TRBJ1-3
TGTGCCAGCAGCTTAGGGCTTGGAAACACCATATATTTT
CASSLGLGNTIYF
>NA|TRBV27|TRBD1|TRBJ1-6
TGTGCCAGCAGTATATCCTCGACAGGGGGGAATTCACCCCTCCACTTT
CASSISSTGGNSPLHF
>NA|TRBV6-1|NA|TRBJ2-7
TGTGCCAGCAGGCAGTACTACGAGCAGTACTTC
CASRQYYEQYF
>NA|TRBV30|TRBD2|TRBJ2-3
TGTGCCTGGAGTGTCCGGGCGGGGGGAGATACGCAGTATTTT
CAWSVRAGGDTQYF
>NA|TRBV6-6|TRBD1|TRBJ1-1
TGTGCCAGCAGATCCAGGACAGGGGGCACTGAAGCTTTCTTT
CASRSRTGGTEAFF